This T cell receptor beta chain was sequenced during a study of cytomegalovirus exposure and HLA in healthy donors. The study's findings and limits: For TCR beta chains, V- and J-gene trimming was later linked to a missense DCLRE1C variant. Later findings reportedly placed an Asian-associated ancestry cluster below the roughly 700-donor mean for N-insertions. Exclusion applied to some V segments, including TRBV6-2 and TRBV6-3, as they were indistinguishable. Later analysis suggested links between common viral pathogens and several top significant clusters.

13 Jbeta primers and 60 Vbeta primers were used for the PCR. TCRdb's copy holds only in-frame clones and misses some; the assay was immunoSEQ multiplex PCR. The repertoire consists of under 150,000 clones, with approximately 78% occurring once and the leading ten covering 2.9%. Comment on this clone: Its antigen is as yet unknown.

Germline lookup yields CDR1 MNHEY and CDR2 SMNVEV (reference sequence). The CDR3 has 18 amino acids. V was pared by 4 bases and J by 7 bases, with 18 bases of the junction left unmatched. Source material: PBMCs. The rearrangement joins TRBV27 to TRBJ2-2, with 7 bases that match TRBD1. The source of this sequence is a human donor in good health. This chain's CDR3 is CASSSPGTATTILGELFF. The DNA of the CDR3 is TGTGCCAGCAGTTCCCCAGGGACAGCTACTACGATTCTCGGGGAGCTGTTTTTT.